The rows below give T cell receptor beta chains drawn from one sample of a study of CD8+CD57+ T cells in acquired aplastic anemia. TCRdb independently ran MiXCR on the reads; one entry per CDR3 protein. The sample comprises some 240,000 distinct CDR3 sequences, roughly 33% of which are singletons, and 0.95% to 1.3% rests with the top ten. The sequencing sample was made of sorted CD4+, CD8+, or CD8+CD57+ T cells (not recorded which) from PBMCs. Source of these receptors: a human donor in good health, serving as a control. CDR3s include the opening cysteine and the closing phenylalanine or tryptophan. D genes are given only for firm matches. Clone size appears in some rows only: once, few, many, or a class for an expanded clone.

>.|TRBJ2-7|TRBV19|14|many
TGTGCCAGTAGTATAGATCAGGGACGTCACGAGCAGTACTTC
CASSIDQGRHEQYF
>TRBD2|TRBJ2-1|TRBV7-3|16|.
TGTGCCAGCAGCTTATGGGGCGGGGGGGCTGATAATGAGCAGTTCTTC
CASSLWGGGADNEQFF
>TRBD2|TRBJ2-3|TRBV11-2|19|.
TGTGCCAGCAGCGAACCTGGAGGCCGACTAGCGCAACGCACAGATACGCAGTATTTT
CASSEPGGRLAQRTDTQYF
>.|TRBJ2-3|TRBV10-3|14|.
TGTGCCATCAGTACAGCCGGGACCCTGAATGAGCAGTATTTT
CAISTAGTLNEQYF
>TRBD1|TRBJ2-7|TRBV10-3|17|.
TGTGCCAGCTCACCATCCCCAGGCAGGGACAGGGCCTACGAGCAGTACTTC
CASSPSPGRDRAYEQYF
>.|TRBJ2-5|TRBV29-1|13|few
TGCAGCGCCAGACCTGGAGTCCAAGAGACCCAGTACTTC
CSARPGVQETQYF
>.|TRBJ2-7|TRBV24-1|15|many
TGTGCCACCAGTGATTCCCACGGGAGAAGTCACGAGCAGTACTTC
CATSDSHGRSHEQYF
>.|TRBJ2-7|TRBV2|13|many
TGTGCCAGCAGTGACAGGATTTCCTACGAGCAGTACTTC
CASSDRISYEQYF
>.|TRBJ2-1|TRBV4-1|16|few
TGCGCCAGCAGCAACCGCGGGGGCAGCTCCTACAATGAGCAGTTCTTC
CASSNRGGSSYNEQFF
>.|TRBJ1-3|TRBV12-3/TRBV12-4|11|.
TGTGCCAGCAGTTCCTCCTACACCATATGTTTT
CASSSSYTICF
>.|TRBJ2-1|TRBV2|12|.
TGTGCCAGCAGTGAAAGGACCAATGAGCAGTTCTTC
CASSERTNEQFF
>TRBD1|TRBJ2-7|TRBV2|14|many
TGTGCCAGCAGGATAGACAGGGTAAGGTACGAGCAGTACTTC
CASRIDRVRYEQYF
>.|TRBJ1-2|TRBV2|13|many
TGTGCCAGCAGGACAGATACAGGGTCCGGCTACACCTTC
CASRTDTGSGYTF
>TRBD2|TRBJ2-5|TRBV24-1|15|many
TGTGCCACCAGTGATCCTAGCGGGAGCGGAGAGACCCAGTACTTC
CATSDPSGSGETQYF
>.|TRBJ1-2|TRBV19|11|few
TGTGCCAGTAGATCCCGGGATGGCTACACCTTC
CASRSRDGYTF
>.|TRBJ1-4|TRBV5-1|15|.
TGCGCCAGCAGCTTCCAGACAGGAACTAATGAAAAACTGTTTTTT
CASSFQTGTNEKLFF
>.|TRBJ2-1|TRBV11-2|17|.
TGTGCCAGCAGCTTAGGTGGTGGGGGGGGCAGATACAATGAGCAGTTCTTC
CASSLGGGGGRYNEQFF
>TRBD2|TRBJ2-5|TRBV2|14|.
TGTGCCAGCAGTGGGGGACTAGCGGGAGAGACCCAGTACTTC
CASSGGLAGETQYF
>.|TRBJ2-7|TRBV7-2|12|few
TGTGCCAGCTCACCGGGTTCTGGGGAGCAGTACTTC
CASSPGSGEQYF
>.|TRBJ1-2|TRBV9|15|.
TGTGCCCGCAGCGGTCCTCGGGGGTTTTTAGGTGGCTACACCTTC
CARSGPRGFLGGYTF
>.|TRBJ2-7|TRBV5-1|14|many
TGCGCCAGCAGCTTGACTGGTTCTCAGCACCAGCAGTACTTC
CASSLTGSQHQQYF
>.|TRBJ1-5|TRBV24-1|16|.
TGTGCCACCAGTGATTCGTACAGTTATAGCAATCAGCCCCAGCATTTT
CATSDSYSYSNQPQHF
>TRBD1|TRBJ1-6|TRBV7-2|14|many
TGTGCCAGCAGCCAGGACAGGGGGGGTTCACCCCTCCACTTT
CASSQDRGGSPLHF
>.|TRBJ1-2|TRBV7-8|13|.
TGTGCCAGCAGCCAGACACTGGACGGTGGCTACACCTTC
CASSQTLDGGYTF
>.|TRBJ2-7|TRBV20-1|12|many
TGCAGTGCCTCCGACCTCAACTACGAGCAGTACTTC
CSASDLNYEQYF
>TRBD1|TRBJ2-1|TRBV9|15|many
TGTGCCAGCAGTAGGGGGGACAGGGAATACAATGAGCAGTTCTTC
CASSRGDREYNEQFF
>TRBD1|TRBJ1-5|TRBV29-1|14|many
TGCAGCGCCCTTGACAGGGATCCCAATCAGCCCCAGCATTTT
CSALDRDPNQPQHF
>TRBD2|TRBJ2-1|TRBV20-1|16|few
TGCAGTGCTAGAGGATCTAGCGGGGAAACTAACAATGAGCAGTTCTTC
CSARGSSGETNNEQFF
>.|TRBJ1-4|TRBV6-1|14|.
TGTGCCAGCAGTCTCAGGCAGTCTAATGAAAAACTGTTTTTT
CASSLRQSNEKLFF
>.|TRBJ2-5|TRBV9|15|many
TGTGCCAGCAGCGTAGCTCCCTACAGTTCTGGGACCCAGTACTTC
CASSVAPYSSGTQYF
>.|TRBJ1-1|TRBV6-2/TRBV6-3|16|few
TGTGCCAGCAGTTACTCGAACGGGGGCGGTTACACTGAAGCTTTCTTT
CASSYSNGGGYTEAFF
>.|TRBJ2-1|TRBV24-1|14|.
TGTGCCACCAAAAAAGGTGCCTACTACAATGAGCAGTTCTTC
CATKKGAYYNEQFF
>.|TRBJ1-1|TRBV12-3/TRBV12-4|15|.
TGTGCCAGCTCGAAACGGGGAGGGCAGGGCACTGAAGCTTTCTTT
CASSKRGGQGTEAFF
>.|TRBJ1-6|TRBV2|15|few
TGTGCCAGCACCCGCGAGGGGGGGGTAGGTTCACCCCTCCACTTT
CASTREGGVGSPLHF
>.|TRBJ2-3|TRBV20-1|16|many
TGCAGTGCTAGGGGGGAACAGGGCCAGAGCACAGATACGCAGTATTTT
CSARGEQGQSTDTQYF
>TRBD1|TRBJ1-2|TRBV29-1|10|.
TGCAGCGCACAGGGGGACGGCTACACCTTC
CSAQGDGYTF
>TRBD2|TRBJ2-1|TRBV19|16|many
TGTGCCAGTAGTGTACCGGGACTAGCGGACTACAATGAGCAGTTCTTC
CASSVPGLADYNEQFF
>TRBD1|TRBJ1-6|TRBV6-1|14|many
TGTGCCAGCAGTGGGGGACAGGGGTATTCACCCCTCCACTTT
CASSGGQGYSPLHF
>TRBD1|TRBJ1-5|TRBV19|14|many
TGTGCCAGTAGTGGGACAGGGAGCAGAAGAGCCCAGCATTTT
CASSGTGSRRAQHF